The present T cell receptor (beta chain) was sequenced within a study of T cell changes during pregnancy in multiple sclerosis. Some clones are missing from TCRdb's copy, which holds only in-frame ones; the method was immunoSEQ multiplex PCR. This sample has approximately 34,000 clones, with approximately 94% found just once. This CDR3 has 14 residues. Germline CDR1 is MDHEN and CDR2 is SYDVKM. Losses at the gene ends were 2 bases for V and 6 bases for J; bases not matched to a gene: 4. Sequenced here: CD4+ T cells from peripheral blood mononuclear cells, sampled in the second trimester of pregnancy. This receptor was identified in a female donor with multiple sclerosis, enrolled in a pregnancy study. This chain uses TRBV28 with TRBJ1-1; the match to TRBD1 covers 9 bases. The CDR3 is CASSLPQGASEAFF. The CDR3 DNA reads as TGTGCCAGCAGTTTACCACAGGGGGCGTCTGAAGCTTTCTTT.